The entry below gives a single TCR beta chain sequence along with its context. The target antigen is unknown. Method: immunoSEQ multiplex PCR; TCRdb's copy keeps in-frame clones and lacks some. Of 30,000 to 40,000 clones in the sample, roughly 96% were seen once. Samples derive from patients with active juvenile idiopathic arthritis. The sample is drawn from a study of circulating and synovial CD4+ cells in juvenile arthritis. Trimming cost V 0 bases and J 7 bases, with 8 bases left between them. This CDR3 has 13 amino acids. Germline CDR1 and CDR2: SGHDT and YYEEEE. Whole-study results and caveats: T cell genome counts differed by at least an order of magnitude between CPL and CD4 samples. Diversity here was lower than in bulk blood CD4 cells. Compared with bulk blood, circulating pathogenic-like lymphocytes shared substantially more CDR3 sequences with synovial T cells.

V and J are TRBV5-6 and TRBJ1-5, with D unresolved. This clonotype was obtained from a human donor with juvenile idiopathic arthritis. The sequenced material came from CD4+ T cells from blood. Here the CDR3 reads CASSLEARQPQHF. The CDR3 nucleotides read TGTGCCAGCAGCTTGGAGGCTAGGCAGCCCCAGCATTTT.